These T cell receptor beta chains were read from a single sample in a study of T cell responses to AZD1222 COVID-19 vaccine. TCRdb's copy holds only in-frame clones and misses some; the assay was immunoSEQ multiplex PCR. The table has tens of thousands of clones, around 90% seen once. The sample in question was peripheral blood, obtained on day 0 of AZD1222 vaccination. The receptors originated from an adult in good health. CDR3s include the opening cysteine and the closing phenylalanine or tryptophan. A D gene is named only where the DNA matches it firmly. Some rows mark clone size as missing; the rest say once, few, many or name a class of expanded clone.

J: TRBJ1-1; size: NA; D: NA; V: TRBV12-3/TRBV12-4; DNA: TGTGCCAGCAGTTTTTCGAACACTGAAGCTTTCTTT; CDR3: CASSFSNTEAFF
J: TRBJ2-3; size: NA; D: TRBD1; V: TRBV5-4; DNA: TGTGCCAGCAGACGGGACAGGGAGGCAGATACGCAGTATTTT; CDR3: CASRRDREADTQYF
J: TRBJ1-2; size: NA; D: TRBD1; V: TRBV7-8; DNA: TGTGCCAGCAGCAGAGGACAGGGAGGGTCTGAATATGGCTACACCTTC; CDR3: CASSRGQGGSEYGYTF
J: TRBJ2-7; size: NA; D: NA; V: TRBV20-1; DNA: TGCAGTGCGGCCGCCTACGAGCAGTACTTC; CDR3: CSAAAYEQYF
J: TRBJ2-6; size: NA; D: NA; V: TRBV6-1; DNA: TGTGCCAGCAGTGAAGCGGGCTACTCTGGGGCCAACGTCCTGACTTTC; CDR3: CASSEAGYSGANVLTF
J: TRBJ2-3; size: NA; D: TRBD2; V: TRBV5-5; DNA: TGTGCCAGCAGCTTGCAGGGACTAGCGGGGGTCGCCGGTGGGTCAGATACGCAGTATTTT; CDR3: CASSLQGLAGVAGGSDTQYF
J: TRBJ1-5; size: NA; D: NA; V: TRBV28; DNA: TGTGCCACCCATTGGCGAGGCAATCAGCCCCAGCATTTT; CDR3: CATHWRGNQPQHF
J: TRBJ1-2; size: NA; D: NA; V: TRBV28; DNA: TGTGCCAGCAGTCGGAACTATGGCTACACCTTC; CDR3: CASSRNYGYTF
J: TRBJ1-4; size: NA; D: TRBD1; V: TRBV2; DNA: TGTGCCAGCAGTCAACAGGGGGGCGAAAAACTGTTTTTT; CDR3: CASSQQGGEKLFF
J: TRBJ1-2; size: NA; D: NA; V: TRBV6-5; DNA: TGTGCCAGCAGTCAGGGGAGTTGGTGGGGCTACACCTTC; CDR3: CASSQGSWWGYTF
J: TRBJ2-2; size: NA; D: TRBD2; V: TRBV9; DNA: TGTGCCAGCAGCGTAGACGGGAGGGGCACCGGGGAGCTGTTTTTT; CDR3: CASSVDGRGTGELFF
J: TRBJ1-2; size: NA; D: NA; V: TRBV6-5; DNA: TGTGCCAGCATGAGGACAGCTACAAACTATGGCTACACCTTC; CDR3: CASMRTATNYGYTF
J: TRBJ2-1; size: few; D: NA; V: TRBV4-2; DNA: TGTGCCAGCAGGACCGACAATGAGCAGTTCTTC; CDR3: CASRTDNEQFF
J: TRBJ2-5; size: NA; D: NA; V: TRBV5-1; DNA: TGCGCCAGCAGCTTGACTTACGAGGAAGAGACCCAGTACTTC; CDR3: CASSLTYEEETQYF
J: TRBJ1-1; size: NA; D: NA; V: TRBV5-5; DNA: TGTGCCAGCAGCTTGTTCGCGTGGGGGGCTTTCTTT; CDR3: CASSLFAWGAFF
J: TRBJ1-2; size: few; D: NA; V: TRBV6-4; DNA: TGTGCCAGCATCCAACCCGACAGGCCTCCGGGCTACACCTTC; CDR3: CASIQPDRPPGYTF
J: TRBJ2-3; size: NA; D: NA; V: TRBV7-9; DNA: TGTGCCAGCAGCGACCTCGGCCCAGATACGCAGTATTTT; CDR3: CASSDLGPDTQYF
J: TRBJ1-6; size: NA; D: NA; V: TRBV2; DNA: TGTGCCAGCAGAAGGACTGCTAATTCACCCCTCCACTTT; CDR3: CASRRTANSPLHF
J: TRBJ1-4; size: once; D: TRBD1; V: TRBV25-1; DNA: TGTGCCAGCAGATTGACAGGGTCAGGTCAAAAACTGTTTTTT; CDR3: CASRLTGSGQKLFF
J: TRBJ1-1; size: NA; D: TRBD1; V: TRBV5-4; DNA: TGTGCCAGCAGCTTGGGTTTGGACAGGGTGGAAGCTTTCTTT; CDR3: CASSLGLDRVEAFF
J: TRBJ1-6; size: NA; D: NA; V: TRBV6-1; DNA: TGTGCCAGCAGTGAAACACCCCCAACCCTCCACTTT; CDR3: CASSETPPTLHF
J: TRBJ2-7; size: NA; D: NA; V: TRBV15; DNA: TGTGCCACCAGCAGAGACTTGGGGGCCGTGGGGCAGTACTTC; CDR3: CATSRDLGAVGQYF
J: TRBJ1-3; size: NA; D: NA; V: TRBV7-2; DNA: TGTGCCAGCAGCCCTAGGACCCCCGGGGGCTCTGGAAACACCATATATTTT; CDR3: CASSPRTPGGSGNTIYF
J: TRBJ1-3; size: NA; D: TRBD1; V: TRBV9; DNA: TGTGCCAGCAGCCCCAGGAGTGCAGGGGGCCCTGGAAACACCATATATTTT; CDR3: CASSPRSAGGPGNTIYF
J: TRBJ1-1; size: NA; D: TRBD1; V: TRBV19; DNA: TGTGCCAGTATCTCCTCCGGGACAGAGAACACTGAAGCTTTCTTT; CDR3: CASISSGTENTEAFF
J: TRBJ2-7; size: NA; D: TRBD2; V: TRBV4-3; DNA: TGCGCCAGCAGCCAAGATTTTCGACTAGCGGGGGTTCTCATCCCCTTCGAGCAGTACTTC; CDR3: CASSQDFRLAGVLIPFEQYF
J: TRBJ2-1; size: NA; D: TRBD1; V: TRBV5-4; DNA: TGTGCCAGCAGCGGGACAGGAAAAAAATTACAGTTCTTC; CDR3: CASSGTGKKLQFF
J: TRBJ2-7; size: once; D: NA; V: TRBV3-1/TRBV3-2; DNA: TGTGCCAGCAGCCAAGATGGAAGGCTCCACGAGCAGTACTTC; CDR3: CASSQDGRLHEQYF
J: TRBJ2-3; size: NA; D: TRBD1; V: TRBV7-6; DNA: TGTGCCAGCAGCCCCCGGGACAGGTCGTCAGATACGCAGTATTTT; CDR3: CASSPRDRSSDTQYF
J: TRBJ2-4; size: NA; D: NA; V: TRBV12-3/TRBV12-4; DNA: TGTGCCAGCAGTCCCTCCTTAAACATTCAGTACTTC; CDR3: CASSPSLNIQYF
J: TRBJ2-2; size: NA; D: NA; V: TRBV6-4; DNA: TGTGCCAGCAGTGACTCCGCCGGTCGCCCCGGGGAGCTGTTTTTT; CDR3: CASSDSAGRPGELFF
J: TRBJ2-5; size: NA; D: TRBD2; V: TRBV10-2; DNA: TGCGCCACCCTCCTAGCGGGAGTTCGGGAGACCCAGTACTTC; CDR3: CATLLAGVRETQYF
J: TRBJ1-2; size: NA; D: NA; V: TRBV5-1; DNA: TGCGCCAGCAGCGCGGAGGTGCGGGGGGCGTTTGGCTACACCTTC; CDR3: CASSAEVRGAFGYTF
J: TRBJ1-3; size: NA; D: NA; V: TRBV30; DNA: TGTGCCTGGAGGGGCTACGCCGGGTCTCTATATTTT; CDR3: CAWRGYAGSLYF
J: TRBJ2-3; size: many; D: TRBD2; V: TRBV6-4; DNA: TGTGCCAGCAGTAGTACTAGCGGGGGGGCCGCAGATACGCAGTATTTT; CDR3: CASSSTSGGAADTQYF
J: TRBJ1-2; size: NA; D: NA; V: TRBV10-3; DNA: TGTGCCATCAGTGATGGGGAATACGGCTATGGCTACACCTTC; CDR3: CAISDGEYGYGYTF
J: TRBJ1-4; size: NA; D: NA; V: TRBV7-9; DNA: TGTGCCAGCAGCTTTGGTGGCAATGAAAAACTGTTTTTT; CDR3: CASSFGGNEKLFF
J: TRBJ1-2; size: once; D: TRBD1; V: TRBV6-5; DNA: TGTGCCAGCAGTTACCAAGGGGGCTGGGACTATGGCTACACCTTC; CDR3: CASSYQGGWDYGYTF
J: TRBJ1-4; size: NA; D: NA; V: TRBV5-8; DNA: TGTGCCAGCAGCTTGGAAACAACTAATGAAAAACTGTTTTTT; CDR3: CASSLETTNEKLFF
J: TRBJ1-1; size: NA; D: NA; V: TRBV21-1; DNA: TGTGCCAGCAGCAGGAGGTACACTGAAGCTTTCTTT; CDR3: CASSRRYTEAFF